The 3 T cell receptor beta chains given below trace back to one sample, sequenced in a study of blood T cell repertoires in COVID-19. Using immunoSEQ multiplex PCR, the repertoire was profiled, and TCRdb retains in-frame clones only, with some absent. The profile shows roughly 9,400 clones, around three quarters of them singletons. Sequenced: peripheral blood. The receptors originated from a human donor in a cohort sampled during active COVID-19.

The chain links TRBV6-2 or TRBV6-3 to TRBJ2-3; the match to TRBD2 covers 7 bases. Per germline, CDR1 MNHEY and CDR2 SVGEGT. J gave up 3 bases and V 5 bases, and 14 bases lay outside the gene matches. CDR3 size: 17 residues. CDR3 in amino acids: CASSPGGGGTRTDTQYF. CDR3 coding DNA: TGTGCCAGCAGTCCCGGCGGGGGTGGTACGAGGACAGATACGCAGTATTTT.

By share, this clone counts as medium-sized. The chain joins TRBV18 to TRBJ1-4; D is uncertain. The CDR3 runs to 15 residues. The ends were cut back, 6 bases at V and 5 bases at J, with 16 bases in the middle. The V gene's germline CDR1 is KGHSH and CDR2 LQKENI. The CDR3 reads CASSLDPGRNEKLFF. CDR3 in DNA: TGTGCCAGCTCGCTAGACCCGGGGAGAAATGAAAAACTGTTTTTT.

CDR3 protein: CASSPTAGGTSTDTQYF. CDR3 DNA: TGTGCCAGCAGCCCAACCGCGGGGGGGACTAGCACAGATACGCAGTATTTT. The V call is TRBV7-9, the J call TRBJ2-3, with 9 bases identical to TRBD2. The length of the CDR3 is 17 residues. The V gene end was trimmed by 5 bases and the J gene end by 0 bases; junction bases not matched to a gene: 9. Germline CDR1 reads SEHNR; CDR2 reads FQNEAQ (reference sequence).